Here is one T cell receptor beta chain with its context. This clone's antigen is unknown. No qualities accompany the bases; no much larger clone lies one base away. CDR3 length: 12 amino acids, cysteine to phenylalanine. Just the 36-base CDR3 DNA is kept, in frame starting at base 1. The V and J ends are trimmed by 4 bases and 7 bases, leaving 6 bases between them. Reading the germline V gene gives CDR1 SGHRS and CDR2 YFSETQ. TCRbeta CDR3 regions were amplified from genomic DNA using the immunoSEQ Assay, a bias-controlled multiplex PCR. Under the source paper's analysis protocol: Within the assay, amplification of reference gene primers was used to estimate how many nucleated cells each sample contained. Sequence reads were collapsed and filtered to measure the absolute abundance of every unique TCRbeta CDR3 rearrangement. Productive Simpson clonality was computed per sample as the square root of Simpson's diversity index over productive rearrangements. The immuneACCESS repertoire file appears here via TCRdb, limited to in-frame rearrangements. These files lack a portion of the clones; in checked studies, under half of the deficit traces to unresolved V genes, and the cause of the others is not known. The V and J calls and clone size were taken over from that table, and D and trimming were inferred from the DNA. For this sample the table gives about 200,000 clones, of which about 88% were detected only once. Approximately 2.9% of the sample lies in the top ten.

This sample is drawn from a study of blood T cell repertoires in COVID-19 (dated by TCRdb to 2019 to 2021). Describing the broader study: The collaborator samples originated in the United States, Italy and Spain and spanned the acute and convalescent phases of COVID-19. The material from the prospective study consisted of cDNA or gDNA derived from T cells, B-cell-depleted T cells, or PBMCs. The dataset comprised deeply sampled blood TCRbeta repertoires from subjects exposed to, actively infected with, or recovered from COVID-19. The repertoires were released in a freely available public database meant as a resource for research on the immune response to SARS-CoV-2. The samples were drawn from two sources: the first 160 participants of the ongoing ImmuneRACE study, and over 950 subjects contributed by 6 global collaborators. A de-identified subject ID, COVID-19 status, age in years and sex were almost always included in the sample metadata. Where HLA class I and class II types were available, the types were taken from metadata supplied by the sample provider, not from assay-based typing. Points the paper makes about the study in general: How much clinical and demographic metadata was included differed by source and by participant, and the metadata was provided uncurated.

Whole blood was collected in K2EDTA tubes by collaborating institutions according to the institutions' own protocols. For TCRbeta analysis, collaborators shipped samples in one of three forms: frozen whole blood, isolated PBMCs, or DNA extracted from either of those sample types. The sequence joins TRBV5-1 to TRBJ1-6; too little of a D gene remains to name it. What was sequenced was peripheral blood. The receptor was isolated from a man aged 60 to 69 with acute or convalescent COVID-19. The DNA is as follows: TGCGCCAGCAGCCTCCCGAATTCACCCCTCCACTTT. The encoded protein is CASSLPNSPLHF.